This T cell receptor beta chain was recorded in a study of identical twins. This clonotype was seen more than once but under ten times. The antigen is unknown. V lost 3 bases and J lost 3, with 6 bases in between. The CDR3 is 12 residues long. Per the germline V gene, CDR1 is SNHLY and CDR2 is FYNNEI. A universal primer binding site was introduced by template switching. The final cDNA contained unique molecular identifiers. Using its own MiXCR run on the 5' RACE reads, TCRdb lists one record per CDR3 protein. The table records about 240,000 distinct CDR3 sequences, 6% to 8.5% of them present only once. Study conclusions and caveats: Out-of-frame alpha sequences common to twins exhibited an excess of low generation probability. Models underestimated TCR alpha sharing (out-of-frame) in monozygotic twins.

This sample was shared with a second study, whose subject was yellow fever vaccine responses in identical twins. That investigation notes: Reportedly, the response of twins' T cells to the vaccine seemed partly convergent, partly personalized.

The sequencing input was CD8+ T cells sorted from blood. The source is a woman under 30 in good health. The rearrangement joins TRBV2 to TRBJ2-7; D call uncertain. This CDR3 reads CASSDNFYEQYF. The CDR3 nucleotides are TGTGCCAGCAGTGACAATTTCTACGAGCAGTACTTC.